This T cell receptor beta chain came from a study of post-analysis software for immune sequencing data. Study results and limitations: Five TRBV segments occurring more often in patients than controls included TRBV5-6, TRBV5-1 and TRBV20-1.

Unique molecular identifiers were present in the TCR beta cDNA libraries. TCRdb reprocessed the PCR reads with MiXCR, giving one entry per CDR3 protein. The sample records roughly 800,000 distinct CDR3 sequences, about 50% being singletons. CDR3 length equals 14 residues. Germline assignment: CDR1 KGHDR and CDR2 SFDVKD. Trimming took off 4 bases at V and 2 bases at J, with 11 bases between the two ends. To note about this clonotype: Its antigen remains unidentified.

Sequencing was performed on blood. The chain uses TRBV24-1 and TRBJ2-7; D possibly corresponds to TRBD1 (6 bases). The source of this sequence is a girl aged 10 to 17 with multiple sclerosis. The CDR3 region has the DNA TGTGCCACCAGTGAACTCAGGGGACCCTACGAGCAGTACTTC. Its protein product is CATSELRGPYEQYF.